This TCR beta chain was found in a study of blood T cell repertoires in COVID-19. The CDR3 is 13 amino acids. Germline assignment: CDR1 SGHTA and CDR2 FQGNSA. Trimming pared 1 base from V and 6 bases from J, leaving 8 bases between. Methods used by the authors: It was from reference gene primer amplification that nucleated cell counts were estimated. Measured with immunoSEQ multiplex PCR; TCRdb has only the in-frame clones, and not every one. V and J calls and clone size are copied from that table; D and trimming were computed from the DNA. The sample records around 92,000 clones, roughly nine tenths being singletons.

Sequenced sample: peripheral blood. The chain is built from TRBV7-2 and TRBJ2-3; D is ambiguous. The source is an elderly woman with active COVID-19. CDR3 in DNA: TGTGCCAGCAGCTTAGTTGGAGTGGATACGCAGTATTTT. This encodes CASSLVGVDTQYF.